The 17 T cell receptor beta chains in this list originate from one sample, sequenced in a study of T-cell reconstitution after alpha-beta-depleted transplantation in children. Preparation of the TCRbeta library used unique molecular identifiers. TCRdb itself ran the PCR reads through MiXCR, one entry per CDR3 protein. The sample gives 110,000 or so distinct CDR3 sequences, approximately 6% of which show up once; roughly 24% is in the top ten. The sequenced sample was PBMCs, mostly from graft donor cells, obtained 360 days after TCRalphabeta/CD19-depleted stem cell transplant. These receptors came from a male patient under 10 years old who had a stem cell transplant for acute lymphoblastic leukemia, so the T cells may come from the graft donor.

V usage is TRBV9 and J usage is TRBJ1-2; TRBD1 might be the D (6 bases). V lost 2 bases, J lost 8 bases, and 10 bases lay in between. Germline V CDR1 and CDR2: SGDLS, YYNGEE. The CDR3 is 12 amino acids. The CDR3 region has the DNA TGTGCCAGCAGCGTGGGGACACGCGGCTACACCTTC. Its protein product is CASSVGTRGYTF.

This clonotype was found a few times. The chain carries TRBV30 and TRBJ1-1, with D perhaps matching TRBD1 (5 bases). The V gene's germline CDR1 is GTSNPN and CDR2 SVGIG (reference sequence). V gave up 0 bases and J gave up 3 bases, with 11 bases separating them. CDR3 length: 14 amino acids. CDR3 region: CAWSVSGGYTEAFF. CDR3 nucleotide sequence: TGTGCCTGGAGTGTATCCGGGGGGTACACTGAAGCTTTCTTT.

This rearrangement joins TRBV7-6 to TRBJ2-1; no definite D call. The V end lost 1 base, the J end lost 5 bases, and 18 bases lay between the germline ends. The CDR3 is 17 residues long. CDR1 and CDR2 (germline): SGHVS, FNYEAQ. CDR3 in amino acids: CASSLDRETLLHNEQFF. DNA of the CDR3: TGTGCCAGCAGCTTAGACAGAGAAACCCTCCTTCACAATGAGCAGTTCTTC. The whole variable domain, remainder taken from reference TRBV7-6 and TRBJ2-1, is GAGVSQSPRYKVTKRGQDVALRCDPISGHVSLYWYRQALGQGPEFLTYFNYEAQQDKSGLPNDRFSAERPEGSISTLTIQRTEQRDSAMYRCASSLDRETLLHNEQFFGPGTRLTVL.

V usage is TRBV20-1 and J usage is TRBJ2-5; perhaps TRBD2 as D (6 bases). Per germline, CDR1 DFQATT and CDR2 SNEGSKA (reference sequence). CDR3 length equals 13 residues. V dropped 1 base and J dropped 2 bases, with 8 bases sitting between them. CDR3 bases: TGCAGTGCTAGAGGGGAGGTTCAAGAGACCCAGTACTTC. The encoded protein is CSARGEVQETQYF.

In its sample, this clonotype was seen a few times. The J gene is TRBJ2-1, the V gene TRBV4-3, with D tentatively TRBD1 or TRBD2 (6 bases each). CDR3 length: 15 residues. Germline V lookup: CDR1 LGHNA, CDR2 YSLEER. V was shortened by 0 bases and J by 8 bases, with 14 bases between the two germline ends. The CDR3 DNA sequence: TGCGCCAGCAGCCAAGATCCCGGGGGCTCCTATGAGCAGTTCTTC. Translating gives CASSQDPGGSYEQFF.

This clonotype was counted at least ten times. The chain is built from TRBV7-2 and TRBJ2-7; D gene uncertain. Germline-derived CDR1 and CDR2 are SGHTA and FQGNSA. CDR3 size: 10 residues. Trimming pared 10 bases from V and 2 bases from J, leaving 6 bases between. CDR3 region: CATSTYEQYF. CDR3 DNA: TGTGCCACCAGTACCTACGAGCAGTACTTC.

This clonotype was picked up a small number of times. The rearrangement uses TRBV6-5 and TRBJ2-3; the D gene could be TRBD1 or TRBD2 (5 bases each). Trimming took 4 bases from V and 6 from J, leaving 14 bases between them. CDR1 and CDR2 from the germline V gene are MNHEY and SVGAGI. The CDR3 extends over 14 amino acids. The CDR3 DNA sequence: TGTGCCAGCAGTTTGAATGAGGGGATGGATACGCAGTATTTT. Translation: CASSLNEGMDTQYF.

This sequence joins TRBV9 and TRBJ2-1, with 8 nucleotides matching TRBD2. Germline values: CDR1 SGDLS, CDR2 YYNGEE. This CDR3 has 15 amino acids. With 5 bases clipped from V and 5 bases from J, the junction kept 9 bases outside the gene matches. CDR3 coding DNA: TGTGCCAGCAGACCGGGGGGGGGACCCGACAATGAGCAGTTCTTC. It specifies CASRPGGGPDNEQFF.

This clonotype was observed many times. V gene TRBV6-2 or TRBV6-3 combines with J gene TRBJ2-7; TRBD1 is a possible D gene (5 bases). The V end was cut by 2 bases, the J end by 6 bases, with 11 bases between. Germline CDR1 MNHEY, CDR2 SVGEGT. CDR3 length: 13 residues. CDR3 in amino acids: CASSYVTEVEQYF. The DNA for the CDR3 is TGTGCCAGCAGTTACGTGACAGAAGTCGAGCAGTACTTC.

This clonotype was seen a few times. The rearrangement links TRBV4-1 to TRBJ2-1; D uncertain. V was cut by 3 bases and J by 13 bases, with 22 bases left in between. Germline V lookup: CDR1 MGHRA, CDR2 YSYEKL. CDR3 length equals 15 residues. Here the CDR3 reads CASSHIPGPGWLQFF. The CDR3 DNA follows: TGCGCCAGCAGCCACATCCCGGGCCCAGGTTGGCTACAGTTCTTC.

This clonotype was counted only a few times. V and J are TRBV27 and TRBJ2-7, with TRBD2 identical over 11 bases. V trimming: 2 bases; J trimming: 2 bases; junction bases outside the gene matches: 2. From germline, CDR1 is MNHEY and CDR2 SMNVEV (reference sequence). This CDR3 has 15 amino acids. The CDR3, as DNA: TGTGCCAGCAGTTTAATGGGACTAGCGGCCTACGAGCAGTACTTC. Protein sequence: CASSLMGLAAYEQYF.

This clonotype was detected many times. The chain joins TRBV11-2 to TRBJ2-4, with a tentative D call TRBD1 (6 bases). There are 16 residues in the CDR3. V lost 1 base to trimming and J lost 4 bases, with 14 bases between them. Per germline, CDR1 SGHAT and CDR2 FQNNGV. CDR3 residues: CASSLGGSGQKNIQYF. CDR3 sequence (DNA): TGTGCCAGCAGCTTAGGGGGGTCCGGACAGAAAAACATTCAGTACTTC.

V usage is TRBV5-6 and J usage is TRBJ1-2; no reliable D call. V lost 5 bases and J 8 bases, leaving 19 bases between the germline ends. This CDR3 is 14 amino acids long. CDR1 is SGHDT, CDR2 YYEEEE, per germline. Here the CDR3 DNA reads TGTGCCAGCAGTTATTGGACTCACAAAAGGGGCTACACCTTC. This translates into CASSYWTHKRGYTF.

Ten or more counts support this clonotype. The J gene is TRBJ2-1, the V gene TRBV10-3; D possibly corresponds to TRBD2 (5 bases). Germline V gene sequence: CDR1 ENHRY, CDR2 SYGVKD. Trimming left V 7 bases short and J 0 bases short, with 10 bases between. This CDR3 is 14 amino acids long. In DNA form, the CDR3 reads TGTGCCATCATGGCGGGCAGCTCCTACAATGAGCAGTTCTTC. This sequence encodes CAIMAGSSYNEQFF.

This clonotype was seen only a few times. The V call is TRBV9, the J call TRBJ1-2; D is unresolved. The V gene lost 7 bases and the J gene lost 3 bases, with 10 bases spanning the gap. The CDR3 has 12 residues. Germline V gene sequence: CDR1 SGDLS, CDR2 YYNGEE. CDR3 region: CASDSADYGYTF. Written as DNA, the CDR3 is TGTGCCAGCGACTCCGCGGACTATGGCTACACCTTC. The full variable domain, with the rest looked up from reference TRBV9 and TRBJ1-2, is DSGVTQTPKHLITATGQRVTLRCSPRSGDLSVYWYQQSLDQGLQFLIQYYNGEERAKGNILERFSAQQFPDLHSELNLSSLELGDSALYFCASDSADYGYTFGSGTRLTVV.

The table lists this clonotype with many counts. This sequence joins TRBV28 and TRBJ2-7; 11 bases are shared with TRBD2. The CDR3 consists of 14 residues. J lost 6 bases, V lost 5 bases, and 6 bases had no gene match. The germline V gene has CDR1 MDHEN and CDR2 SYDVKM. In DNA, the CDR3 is TGTGCCAGCAGTCGGTTAGCGGGAGGGATCGAGCAGTACTTC. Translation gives CASSRLAGGIEQYF. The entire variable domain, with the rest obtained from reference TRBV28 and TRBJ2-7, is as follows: DVKVTQSSRYLVKRTGEKVFLECVQDMDHENMFWYRQDPGLGLRLIYFSYDVKMKEKGDIPEGYSVSREKKERFSLILESASTNQTSMYLCASSRLAGGIEQYFGPGTRLTVT.

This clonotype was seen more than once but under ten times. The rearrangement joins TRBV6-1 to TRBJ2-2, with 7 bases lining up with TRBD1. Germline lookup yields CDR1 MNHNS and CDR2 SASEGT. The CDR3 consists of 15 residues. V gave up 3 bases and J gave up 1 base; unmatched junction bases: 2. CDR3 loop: CASSDRGLNTGELFF. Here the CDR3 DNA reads TGTGCCAGCAGTGACAGGGGGTTGAACACCGGGGAGCTGTTTTTT.